Listed below are T cell receptor beta chains from one sample, sequenced in a study of cytomegalovirus exposure and HLA in healthy donors. Generated by immunoSEQ multiplex PCR, the TCRdb table keeps only in-frame clones and is missing some. Recorded for this sample: roughly 120,000 clones. The sample was PBMCs. Receptor source: a man aged 40-55 years in good health and CMV-seropositive. Both conserved end residues are part of each CDR3. D genes are given only for firm matches.

V	J	D	DNA	CDR3
TRBV5-4	TRBJ2-1	-	TGTGCCAGCAGCTCCAGGACGGGGACTGGGGATGTGTACAATGAGCAGTTCTTC	CASSSRTGTGDVYNEQFF
TRBV6-6	TRBJ2-7	-	TGTGCCAGCAGTTACCTAGCGAGGTACGAGCAGTACTTC	CASSYLARYEQYF
TRBV7-9	TRBJ2-1	TRBD2	TGTGCCAGCAGCCCAGGACTAGCGGGAGGGCCGAGCTCCTACAATGAGCAGTTCTTC	CASSPGLAGGPSSYNEQFF
TRBV5-1	TRBJ1-2	-	TGCGCCAGCAGCTTACAGGGTGGCTATGGCTACACCTTC	CASSLQGGYGYTF
TRBV11-2	TRBJ2-2	-	TGTGCCAGCAGCACAAAACAGGGCTCCGGGGAGCTGTTTTTT	CASSTKQGSGELFF
TRBV12-5	TRBJ2-3	TRBD2	TGTGCTAGTGGGGTAGGCGGGAGGAGCACAGATACGCAGTATTTT	CASGVGGRSTDTQYF
TRBV18	TRBJ2-1	TRBD2	TGTGCCAGCTCTCACGGGACTAGCGGATACAATGAGCAGTTCTTC	CASSHGTSGYNEQFF
TRBV11-2	TRBJ2-7	-	TGTGCCAGCAGCTTAGTAGTAACCTACGAGCAGTACTTC	CASSLVVTYEQYF
TRBV7-9	TRBJ1-2	TRBD1	TGTGCCAGCAGCTTATTCGACAGGGGCTATGGCTACACCTTC	CASSLFDRGYGYTF
TRBV15	TRBJ2-1	-	TGTGCCACCAGCTCGACACTGAGCTCCTACAATGAGCAGTTCTTC	CATSSTLSSYNEQFF
TRBV7-3	TRBJ2-1	TRBD1	TGTGCCAGCAGCCCCAACAGGGGGCGCAGCCATGAGCAGTTCTTC	CASSPNRGRSHEQFF
TRBV27	TRBJ2-3	TRBD1	TGTGCCAGCTACAGGGTCCAGGGGGCAGATACGCAGTATTTT	CASYRVQGADTQYF
TRBV6-6	TRBJ1-5	-	TGTGCCAGCAGGGGGCGATCCGACAATCAGCCCCAGCATTTT	CASRGRSDNQPQHF
TRBV7-9	TRBJ2-3	TRBD2	TGTGCCAGCACCAAGAGCGGGAGCGGCACAGATACGCAGTATTTT	CASTKSGSGTDTQYF
TRBV5-1	TRBJ1-6	-	TGCGCCAGCAGCTTGGACGCGGATAATTCACCCCTCCACTTT	CASSLDADNSPLHF
TRBV27	TRBJ2-2	-	TGTGCCAGCAGACAACCTTCGACAGGGAACACCGGGGAGCTGTTTTTT	CASRQPSTGNTGELFF
TRBV6-5	TRBJ2-3	TRBD1	TGTGCCAGCAGTTACTTTCGGACAGGGTCGGGGGATACGCAGTATTTT	CASSYFRTGSGDTQYF
TRBV28	TRBJ2-7	TRBD1	TGTGCCAGCAGTTTAACCGGGACAGGGAAAAGAGAGCAGTACTTC	CASSLTGTGKREQYF